Shown below are 17 T cell receptor beta chains from a single sample sequenced in a study of cytomegalovirus exposure and HLA in healthy donors. PCR involved 60 Vbeta and 13 Jbeta primers. This table comes from immunoSEQ multiplex PCR, and its TCRdb copy is limited to in-frame clones, with some not included. In the table there are under 200,000 clones, approximately 84% of which are singletons. Material: PBMCs. The receptors come from a woman aged 40-49 years in good health and CMV-seropositive.

V is TRBV6-6 and J is TRBJ1-3; TRBD1 is a possible D gene (6 bases). Germline V gene lookup returns CDR1 MNHNY and CDR2 SVGAGI (reference sequence). V lost 6 bases, J lost 6 bases, and 12 bases lay in between. The CDR3 is made up of 13 amino acids. Written as DNA, the CDR3 is TGTGCCAGCAGAGGGGGAATGGAAAACACCATATATTTT. Translated: CASRGGMENTIYF.

About this clone: One junction end does not reproduce the germline sequence, and a read error may be involved. The chain uses TRBV11-1 and TRBJ1-1, with D hard to call. The CDR3 runs to 14 residues. The germline gives CDR1 SGHAT, CDR2 FQDESV (reference sequence). The CDR3 sequence: CANSPRRGKTEAFF. The CDR3 DNA follows: TGTGCCAACAGCCCACGGCGGGGAAAGACTGAAGCTTTCTTT.

This clone was seen a single time. The chain employs TRBV13 and TRBJ1-3; 7 bases are shared with TRBD1. Trimming at V came to 2 bases and at J to 2 bases, leaving 3 bases not matched to a gene. The length of the CDR3 is 15 residues. The V gene's germline CDR1 is PRHDT and CDR2 FYEKMQ (reference sequence). DNA for the CDR3: TGTGCCAGCAGCTTAAGCACAGGGGCTGGAAACACCATATATTTT. Encoded protein: CASSLSTGAGNTIYF.

In this sample, this clone turned up a few times. This sequence joins TRBV6-5 and TRBJ1-1, with D hard to call. With 7 bases removed from V and 6 bases from J, the gap between germline ends came to 15 bases. The CDR3 is 13 residues long. Per the germline V gene, CDR1 is MNHEY and CDR2 is SVGAGI. The chain's CDR3 is CASTGLEGAEAFF. CDR3 DNA sequence: TGTGCCAGCACCGGTCTGGAGGGCGCTGAAGCTTTCTTT.

The rearrangement uses TRBV6-1 and TRBJ1-2; no firm D call. V lost 6 bases, J lost 8 bases, and 10 bases lay in between. This CDR3 region has 11 residues. Germline CDR1 is MNHNS and CDR2 is SASEGT. CDR3 protein: CASRPLRGYTF. The CDR3 DNA follows: TGTGCCAGCAGGCCCCTCAGGGGCTACACCTTC.

V usage is TRBV4-2 and J usage is TRBJ2-2, with 8 bases identical to TRBD2. The junction had 4 bases not matched to a gene; V was cut back by 1 base and J by 6 bases. The CDR3 totals 15 residues. Germline CDR1 LGHNA, CDR2 YNFKEQ. CDR3 sequence: CASSQGSGGAGELFF. In nucleotides, the CDR3 is TGTGCCAGCAGCCAAGGGAGCGGGGGTGCCGGGGAGCTGTTTTTT.

The chain uses TRBV5-8 and TRBJ2-5; TRBD1 is a possible D gene (5 bases). Germline CDR1 SGHTS, CDR2 YDEGEE. CDR3 length: 15 residues. Between the trimmed V and J ends, which lost 0 bases and 5 bases, there was a span of 14 bases. CDR3 bases: TGTGCCAGCAGCTTGGCCGTTCAGGGTGGGGAGACCCAGTACTTC. This sequence encodes CASSLAVQGGETQYF.

Here the CDR3 reads CASSQVGNSPLHF. As DNA, the CDR3 is TGTGCCAGCAGCCAAGTCGGGAATTCACCCCTCCACTTT. The chain employs TRBV14 and TRBJ1-6; D is unresolved. In germline, CDR1 is SGHDN, CDR2 FVKESK. V lost 1 base to trimming and J lost 7 bases, with 5 bases between them. This CDR3 comprises 13 residues.

This sequence joins TRBV2 and TRBJ1-1; D unresolved. Germline loops: CDR1 SNHLY, CDR2 FYNNEI. V dropped 6 bases and J dropped 10 bases, with 12 bases sitting between them. This CDR3 comprises 11 residues. The CDR3 DNA reads as TGTGCCAGCAGAACAGACGTTGGAGCTTTCTTT. It is translated as CASRTDVGAFF.

To note about this clone: A read error may produce the germline difference seen at one junction end. The chain links TRBV25-1 to TRBJ2-6, with D tentatively TRBD1 (5 bases). CDR1 and CDR2 (germline): MGHDK, SYGVNS. The CDR3 is made up of 15 amino acids. CDR3 nucleotide sequence: TGTGCCAGCAGTATCGATGGGGCTGGGGCCAACGGCCTGACTTTC. Residues: CASSIDGAGANGLTF.

The chain uses TRBV28 and TRBJ1-4, with D unresolved. Looked up from germline, CDR1 is MDHEN and CDR2 is SYDVKM. The V end was cut by 3 bases, the J end by 7 bases, with 18 bases between. The CDR3 has 16 amino acids. CDR3 coding DNA: TGTGCCAGCAGTTTCCACATCAGCTTATCAGGTGAAAAACTGTTTTTT. Its translation is CASSFHISLSGEKLFF.

V is TRBV15 and J is TRBJ1-5, with a weak D call TRBD1 (5 bases). Per the germline V gene, CDR1 is LNHNV and CDR2 is YYDKDF (reference sequence). V gave up 1 base and J gave up 3 bases, with 7 bases separating them. The CDR3 covers 14 residues. DNA of the CDR3: TGTGCCACCAGCAGAGCGGGGGACAATCAGCCCCAGCATTTT. Protein sequence: CATSRAGDNQPQHF.

The V gene is TRBV10-2, the J gene TRBJ2-7, with D possibly being TRBD2 (6 bases). Germline V gene data show CDR1 as WSHSY and CDR2 as SAAADI. This CDR3 contains 13 residues. Trimming took 6 bases from V and 2 from J, leaving 11 bases between them. CDR3 region: CASRGERAYEQYF. CDR3 sequence (DNA): TGCGCCAGCAGGGGCGAGCGGGCCTACGAGCAGTACTTC.

This rearrangement joins TRBV6-1 to TRBJ1-1; possible D gene TRBD1, 5 bases. CDR3 length: 15 amino acids. V was clipped by 6 bases and J by 7 bases, with 21 bases between them. Germline lookup yields CDR1 MNHNS and CDR2 SASEGT. The CDR3 bases are TGTGCCAGCAGCAAATTACCATACGGGGGGGGTGAAGCTTTCTTT. Residues: CASSKLPYGGGEAFF.

The chain employs TRBV20-1 and TRBJ1-2; D gene uncertain. CDR1 and CDR2 (germline): DFQATT, SNEGSKA (reference sequence). V was cut by 2 bases and J by 8 bases, with 6 bases left in between. The CDR3 runs 10 residues. DNA for the CDR3: TGCAGTGCTAGACAGTACGGCTACACCTTC. It yields the protein CSARQYGYTF.

The rearrangement uses TRBV7-9 and TRBJ1-4, with D perhaps TRBD1 (5 bases). Germline CDR1 SEHNR, CDR2 FQNEAQ (reference sequence). V lost 6 bases, J lost 8 bases, and 10 bases lay in between. This CDR3 is built from 12 residues. The CDR3 coding sequence is TGTGCCAGCAGTCCAGACAGCGAAAAACTGTTTTTT. This translates into CASSPDSEKLFF.

This clone appeared many times. The CDR3 protein is CASSGELGENTEAFF. The CDR3 DNA follows: TGTGCCAGCAGTGGGGAGCTCGGGGAAAACACTGAAGCTTTCTTT. The genes are TRBV25-1 and TRBJ1-1; D ambiguous. This CDR3 has 15 residues. V lost 4 bases, J lost 2 bases, and 14 bases lay in between. CDR1 MGHDK and CDR2 SYGVNS come from the germline V gene.